A selection of T cell receptor beta chains follows, all from one sample in a study of blood T cell repertoires in COVID-19. Profiled with immunoSEQ multiplex PCR; TCRdb holds only in-frame clones, not every one. The data show more than 250,000 clones, about 83% seen once. The material sequenced was peripheral blood. Source of these receptors: a woman aged 45-60 years with acute or convalescent COVID-19. The CDR3 runs from the conserved cysteine through the conserved F or W. D genes are given only for firm matches. Size tells how often a clone was seen (once, few, many) or the class of an expanded clone, and some rows leave it out.

>.|TRBV29-1|TRBJ1-3|.
CSVERVSGNTIYF
TGCAGCGTTGAAAGAGTCTCTGGAAACACCATATATTTT
>.|TRBV28|TRBJ2-5|.
CASSFNPGIVRETQYF
TGTGCCAGCAGTTTTAATCCGGGGATCGTCCGAGAGACCCAGTACTTC
>.|TRBV5-1|TRBJ2-1|TRBD1
CASSFWTGNNEQFF
TGCGCCAGCAGCTTCTGGACAGGCAACAATGAGCAGTTCTTC
>.|TRBV6-1|TRBJ2-1|.
CASSARTGSSYNEQFF
TGTGCCAGCAGTGCCCGGACTGGAAGCTCCTACAATGAGCAGTTCTTC
>.|TRBV3-1/TRBV3-2|TRBJ2-5|TRBD1
CASSHSGGTGETQYF
TGTGCCAGCAGCCACAGCGGAGGGACAGGCGAGACCCAGTACTTC
>.|TRBV5-1|TRBJ2-1|.
CASSTGNTGYAEQFF
TGCGCCAGCTCAACGGGAAACACGGGTTATGCGGAGCAGTTCTTC
>.|TRBV5-8|TRBJ1-1|TRBD1
CASSKGQASTYFNTEAFF
TGTGCCAGCAGCAAGGGACAGGCCTCAACATACTTTAACACTGAAGCTTTCTTT
>.|TRBV7-3|TRBJ2-1|TRBD2
CASKRYSSGNNEQFF
TGTGCCAGCAAGAGATATAGTAGCGGGAACAATGAGCAGTTCTTC
>.|TRBV7-3|TRBJ2-1|.
CASSSGLYNEQFF
TGTGCCAGCAGCTCCGGACTTTACAATGAGCAGTTCTTC
>few|TRBV9|TRBJ2-7|.
CASSVAGSPTYEQYF
TGTGCCAGCAGCGTAGCAGGATCCCCCACCTACGAGCAGTACTTC
>.|TRBV3-1/TRBV3-2|TRBJ1-1|.
CASSAGWGGSTEAFF
TGTGCCAGCAGCGCTGGGTGGGGGGGGAGTACTGAAGCTTTCTTT
>.|TRBV3-1/TRBV3-2|TRBJ2-7|.
CASSQVGGAYEQYF
TGTGCCAGCAGCCAGGTAGGGGGGGCATACGAGCAGTACTTC
>.|TRBV19|TRBJ2-1|.
CASSIEAWLFF
TGTGCCAGTAGTATAGAGGCCTGGTTATTCTTC
>.|TRBV29-1|TRBJ2-1|.
CSVPRGTDYYNEQFF
TGCAGCGTTCCCCGCGGGACAGACTATTACAATGAGCAGTTCTTC
>.|TRBV7-2|TRBJ2-1|TRBD2
CASSSLAGVRQFF
TGTGCCAGCAGCTCCTTAGCGGGAGTAAGGCAGTTCTTC
>.|TRBV10-3|TRBJ1-5|.
CAISESGQPDLQHF
TGTGCCATCAGTGAGTCGGGCCAGCCAGATTTGCAGCATTTT
>.|TRBV28|TRBJ1-5|.
CASSPPTGSHQPQHF
TGTGCCAGCAGTCCCCCCACAGGGAGCCATCAGCCCCAGCATTTT
>.|TRBV19|TRBJ2-7|TRBD2
CASSAGLAGAYEQYF
TGTGCCAGTAGTGCCGGACTAGCGGGAGCCTACGAGCAGTACTTC
>.|TRBV3-1/TRBV3-2|TRBJ2-7|.
CASSQYRPTEEQYF
TGTGCCAGCAGCCAATATCGCCCCACAGAAGAGCAGTACTTC
>once|TRBV27|TRBJ1-1|.
CASRLIGQPNTEAFF
TGTGCCAGCAGGCTGATCGGACAGCCGAACACTGAAGCTTTCTTT
>.|TRBV12-3/TRBV12-4|TRBJ2-7|.
CASRLREALEQYF
TGTGCCAGCAGGCTCCGAGAGGCCTTAGAGCAGTACTTC
>few|TRBV6-5|TRBJ2-7|TRBD1
CASSAPGGQGYEQYF
TGTGCCAGCAGCGCCCCAGGGGGTCAAGGCTACGAGCAGTACTTC
>.|TRBV5-1|TRBJ2-3|.
CASSSADLNTQYF
TGCGCCAGCAGCTCCGCGGATCTAAATACGCAGTATTTT
>.|TRBV4-2|TRBJ2-1|TRBD2
CASSQKRDPYNEQFF
TGTGCCAGCAGCCAGAAGCGGGACCCCTACAATGAGCAGTTCTTC
>.|TRBV28|TRBJ1-5|TRBD1
CASGGQPAGGPQHF
TGTGCCAGCGGGGGACAGCCGGCCGGGGGGCCCCAGCATTTT
>.|TRBV6-4|TRBJ2-2|TRBD1
CASGTDRNTGELFF
TGTGCCAGCGGGACAGACCGAAACACCGGGGAGCTGTTTTTT
>.|TRBV7-6|TRBJ1-1|.
CASSLGVDYEAFF
TGTGCCAGCAGCTTAGGAGTGGACTATGAAGCTTTCTTT
>.|TRBV30|TRBJ2-2|.
CAWRDPRTDTGELFF
TGTGCCTGGAGAGATCCCCGGACTGACACCGGGGAGCTGTTTTTT
>.|TRBV30|TRBJ2-7|TRBD1
CAWSRRQGFGAYEQYF
TGTGCCTGGAGCCGCCGACAGGGATTTGGGGCCTACGAGCAGTACTTC
>.|TRBV29-1|TRBJ1-4|.
CSVDMEGSNEKLFF
TGCAGCGTTGATATGGAGGGATCTAATGAAAAACTGTTTTTT
>.|TRBV7-2|TRBJ1-4|.
CASSPAQGHREKLFF
TGTGCCAGCAGCCCGGCACAGGGCCATCGTGAAAAACTGTTTTTT
>.|TRBV5-1|TRBJ1-6|TRBD1
CASSQGQGYNSPLHF
TGCGCCAGCAGCCAGGGACAGGGCTATAATTCACCCCTCCACTTT
>once|TRBV28|TRBJ2-4|.
CASSLPAGRNQYF
TGTGCCAGCAGTTTACCCGCGGGACGGAATCAGTACTTC
>.|TRBV4-1|TRBJ2-7|.
CASSRGPTGEQYF
TGCGCCAGCAGCAGAGGTCCAACGGGCGAGCAGTACTTC
>.|TRBV7-6|TRBJ2-3|TRBD2
CASSLFEASGGTDTQYF
TGTGCCAGCAGCTTATTTGAGGCTAGCGGAGGTACAGATACGCAGTATTTT
>once|TRBV6-2/TRBV6-3|TRBJ2-7|.
CASSRAGPYEQYF
TGTGCCAGCAGCAGGGCGGGACCCTACGAGCAGTACTTC
>.|TRBV27|TRBJ2-1|TRBD1
CASSLWAGTGSYNEQFF
TGTGCCAGCAGTTTATGGGCGGGGACAGGCAGCTACAATGAGCAGTTCTTC
>.|TRBV5-1|TRBJ1-1|.
CASSADPGSTEAFF
TGCGCCAGCAGCGCAGATCCCGGGAGCACTGAAGCTTTCTTT
>.|TRBV27|TRBJ2-7|.
CASSPSGVEQYF
TGTGCCAGCAGTCCGTCGGGGGTCGAGCAGTACTTC
>.|TRBV28|TRBJ2-1|.
CASSFRRDNEQFF
TGTGCCAGCAGTTTCCGCAGGGACAATGAGCAGTTCTTC
>.|TRBV28|TRBJ2-1|.
CASSLGGSGPQSSYNEQFF
TGTGCCAGCAGTTTAGGCGGTTCTGGCCCCCAAAGCTCCTACAATGAGCAGTTCTTC
>.|TRBV19|TRBJ1-5|TRBD1
CASSERTGGDQPQHF
TGTGCCAGTAGTGAGAGGACAGGGGGCGATCAGCCCCAGCATTTT
>.|TRBV5-6|TRBJ2-2|.
CASSVQTGFRELFF
TGTGCCAGCAGCGTCCAAACAGGCTTCCGGGAGCTGTTTTTT
>.|TRBV11-2|TRBJ2-5|.
CASSPRVPTKKTQYF
TGTGCCAGCAGCCCACGGGTACCGACTAAGAAGACCCAGTACTTC
>.|TRBV18|TRBJ1-4|TRBD1
CASLDDRGWDEKLFF
TGTGCCAGCCTCGATGACAGGGGTTGGGATGAAAAACTGTTTTTT
>.|TRBV2|TRBJ2-2|.
CASSVAGSDTGELFF
TGTGCCAGCAGTGTGGCGGGGAGCGACACCGGGGAGCTGTTTTTT
>.|TRBV27|TRBJ1-5|.
CASSFTSVQPQHF
TGTGCCAGCAGTTTCACCTCGGTTCAGCCCCAGCATTTT
>.|TRBV10-3|TRBJ2-3|TRBD2
CAISAGRAHTDTQYF
TGTGCCATCAGTGCTGGGAGGGCCCACACAGATACGCAGTATTTT
>.|TRBV4-2|TRBJ2-2|.
CASSQDRMGNTGELFF
TGTGCCAGCAGCCAAGATCGGATGGGCAACACCGGGGAGCTGTTTTTT
>.|TRBV7-9|TRBJ2-1|TRBD2
CASDMEIAGINEQFF
TGTGCCAGCGATATGGAAATAGCGGGCATCAATGAGCAGTTCTTC